These 29 T cell receptor beta chains were sequenced from one sample in a study of cytomegalovirus exposure and HLA in healthy donors. 60 Vbeta and 13 Jbeta primers were used in PCR. Profiled with immunoSEQ multiplex PCR; TCRdb holds only in-frame clones, not every one. The table lists about 140,000 clones, 75% to 85% of them singletons. Sequencing input: PBMCs. The receptors here all came from a woman younger than 30 in good health and CMV-seropositive.

CDR3 sequence (DNA): TGCAGCGTTGATACGGGTATTGAGCAGTTCTTC. As protein: CSVDTGIEQFF. This chain joins TRBV29-1 and TRBJ2-1; D ambiguous. Between the trimmed V and J ends, which lost 3 bases and 9 bases, there was a span of 9 bases. Germline V gene data show CDR1 as SQVTM and CDR2 as ANQGSEA. The CDR3 is 11 residues long.

This sequence joins TRBV11-2 and TRBJ2-2; the match to TRBD1 covers 8 bases. Germline lookup yields CDR1 SGHAT and CDR2 FQNNGV. CDR3 length equals 15 residues. With 3 bases clipped from V and 3 bases from J, the junction kept 3 bases outside the gene matches. In DNA form, the CDR3 reads TGTGCCAGCAGCTTGCAGGGGGCGCACACCGGGGAGCTGTTTTTT. This codes for CASSLQGAHTGELFF.

This clone was seen a handful of times. V and J are TRBV19 and TRBJ1-1, with D possibly being TRBD1 (5 bases). Germline V CDR1 and CDR2: LNHDA, SQIVND (reference sequence). CDR3 length: 11 amino acids. V was clipped by 8 bases and J by 10 bases, with 14 bases between them. This CDR3 reads CASGATGPAFF. CDR3 in DNA: TGTGCCAGTGGGGCGACCGGGCCAGCTTTCTTT.

The sample holds a few counts of this clone. This chain connects TRBV7-2 to TRBJ2-5; D may be TRBD2 (7 bases). The V and J ends lost 6 bases and 5 bases respectively, with 25 bases between them. Germline lookup yields CDR1 SGHTA and CDR2 FQGNSA. This CDR3 contains 17 residues. CDR3 sequence: CASSSRVGGGLRETQYF. In DNA, the CDR3 is TGTGCCAGCAGTTCACGGGTGGGGGGGGGCCTAAGGGAGACCCAGTACTTC.

The chain recombines TRBV5-1 with TRBJ2-3; tentatively, D is TRBD1 (6 bases). Trimming stripped 1 base from V and 2 bases from J, with 11 bases between. Germline lookup yields CDR1 SGHRS and CDR2 YFSETQ. The CDR3 totals 15 residues. The CDR3 region is CASSLWAGATDTQYF. CDR3 nucleotide sequence: TGCGCCAGCAGCTTGTGGGCAGGGGCCACAGATACGCAGTATTTT.

V and J are TRBV7-2 and TRBJ2-2, with unresolved D. This CDR3 comprises 14 residues. Germline V CDR1 and CDR2: SGHTA, FQGNSA. Trimming took 2 bases from V and 0 from J, leaving 4 bases between them. The chain's CDR3 is CASSLPSNTGELFF. The CDR3 DNA follows: TGTGCCAGCAGCTTACCTTCGAACACCGGGGAGCTGTTTTTT.

This chain joins TRBV6-5 and TRBJ2-7; TRBD1 matches 7 bases. Germline V lookup: CDR1 MNHEY, CDR2 SVGAGI. Germline trimming cut 1 base from V and 2 bases from J; bases unmatched to any gene: 5. The CDR3 consists of 15 residues. The CDR3 DNA reads TGTGCCAGCAGTTACTGGCAGGGGGTAGCCTACGAGCAGTACTTC. As protein: CASSYWQGVAYEQYF.

This chain uses TRBV27 with TRBJ2-5, with 8 bases fitting TRBD1. The J call may be in error: the DNA end matches TRBJ2-7 better. The CDR3 covers 14 residues. Germline CDR1 MNHEY, CDR2 SMNVEV (reference sequence). In nucleotides, the CDR3 is TGTGCCAGCAGTTTCCGACAGGGGATCGGCGAGCAGTACTTC. The encoded protein is CASSFRQGIGEQYF.

As concerns this clone: The same CDR3 can be traced to other DNA sequences in this sample. The V call is TRBV19, the J call TRBJ1-6; TRBD1 matches at 9 bases. The CDR3 has 13 residues. Germline-derived CDR1 and CDR2 are LNHDA and SQIVND (reference sequence). V trimming: 10 bases; J trimming: 13 bases; junction bases outside the gene matches: 11. CDR3 coding DNA: TGTGCCACCGCGGACAGGGGTATTACGCCCCTCCACTTT. Protein: CATADRGITPLHF.

A word on this clone: Other DNA sequences of this sample code for an identical CDR3. The chain employs TRBV9 and TRBJ1-2, with D maybe TRBD1 (6 bases). CDR3 length equals 15 residues. The V and J ends lost 3 bases and 7 bases respectively, with 19 bases between them. Germline lookup yields CDR1 SGDLS and CDR2 YYNGEE. This CDR3 is CASSEGQGKRFGYTF. CDR3 sequence (DNA): TGTGCCAGCAGCGAGGGACAAGGGAAGAGATTTGGCTACACCTTC.

The V gene is TRBV9, the J gene TRBJ2-7; D possibly corresponds to TRBD2 (7 bases). V lost 0 bases and J lost 2, with 12 bases in between. Per germline, CDR1 SGDLS and CDR2 YYNGEE. This CDR3 region has 15 residues. This CDR3 is CASSVGGGHPYEQYF. The CDR3 nucleotides are TGTGCCAGCAGCGTAGGGGGGGGACATCCCTACGAGCAGTACTTC.

The chain links TRBV2 to TRBJ2-4; possibly TRBD1 for D (5 bases). CDR3 length: 14 amino acids. CDR1 SNHLY and CDR2 FYNNEI come from the germline V gene. Trimming left V 6 bases short and J 4 bases short, with 13 bases between. The DNA for the CDR3 is TGTGCCAGCAGCCGCGACAGCGCGAAAAACATTCAGTACTTC. Protein sequence: CASSRDSAKNIQYF.

In this sample, this clone turned up once. This chain links TRBV7-9 with TRBJ2-7; TRBD2 matches 8 bases. The CDR3 sequence is 15 residues long. V gave up 5 bases and J gave up 0 bases; unmatched junction bases: 6. In germline, CDR1 is SEHNR, CDR2 FQNEAQ (reference sequence). The CDR3 here is CASSPSGRDSYEQYF. The CDR3 region has the DNA TGTGCCAGCAGCCCCTCCGGGAGGGACTCCTACGAGCAGTACTTC.

The gene calls are TRBV7-8 and TRBJ1-6; possible D gene TRBD1, 5 bases. The CDR3 has 14 amino acids. Trimming stripped 5 bases from V and 5 bases from J, with 10 bases between. Germline CDR1 reads SGHVS; CDR2 reads FQNEAQ. The CDR3 nucleotides are TGTGCCAGCAGCAACCGGGGGAATAATTCACCCCTCCACTTT. This gives the protein CASSNRGNNSPLHF. Together with reference TRBV7-8 and TRBJ1-6, the CDR3 gives the full variable domain: GAGVSQSPRYKVAKRGQDVALRCDPISGHVSLFWYQQALGQGPEFLTYFQNEAQLDKSGLPSDRFFAERPEGSVSTLKIQRTQQEDSAVYLCASSNRGNNSPLHFGNGTRLTVT.

V and J are TRBV11-2 and TRBJ2-3; perhaps TRBD1 as D (8 bases). V dropped 5 bases and J dropped 6 bases, with 18 bases sitting between them. The germline CDR1 and CDR2 sequences are SGHAT and FQNNGV. CDR3 size: 15 residues. CDR3 in DNA: TGTGCCAGCAGCGGGGGGGACAGGCCGCGGGATACGCAGTATTTT. This sequence encodes CASSGGDRPRDTQYF.

In its sample, this clone was seen a few times. The chain is built from TRBV7-6 and TRBJ2-1, with a weak D call TRBD1 (6 bases). V was pared by 5 bases and J by 9 bases, with 20 bases between. The CDR3 sequence is 15 residues long. Germline lookup yields CDR1 SGHVS and CDR2 FNYEAQ. The CDR3 bases are TGTGCCAGCAGCCCGACAGGTTTCGGTTTGGGTGAGCAGTTCTTC. Translating it yields CASSPTGFGLGEQFF.

This clone has only one observation. The chain employs TRBV5-4 and TRBJ2-7; 9 bases align to TRBD1. The CDR3 totals 17 residues. The ends lost 5 bases at V and 3 bases at J; junction bases unmatched: 15. Germline CDR1 is SGHNT and CDR2 is YYREEE (reference sequence). The CDR3: CASSLRSGTGQLYEQYF. CDR3 coding DNA: TGTGCCAGCAGTCTTCGATCGGGGACAGGGCAGCTCTACGAGCAGTACTTC. The entire variable domain, with the rest obtained from reference TRBV5-4 and TRBJ2-7, is as follows: ETGVTQSPTHLIKTRGQQVTLRCSSQSGHNTVSWYQQALGQGPQFIFQYYREEENGRGNFPPRFSGLQFPNYSSELNVNALELDDSALYLCASSLRSGTGQLYEQYFGPGTRLTVT.

The V gene is TRBV2, the J gene TRBJ1-5; D gene uncertain. The CDR3 length is 12 residues. Germline V lookup: CDR1 SNHLY, CDR2 FYNNEI. Trimming cost V 3 bases and J 3 bases, with 3 bases left between them. In DNA, the CDR3 is TGTGCCAGCAGTGATAACAATCAGCCCCAGCATTTT. This translates into CASSDNNQPQHF.

The chain uses TRBV6-5 and TRBJ2-1, with a weak D call TRBD2 (5 bases). V shed 0 bases and J shed 4 bases, with 7 bases lying between them. The germline V gene encodes CDR1 MNHEY and CDR2 SVGAGI. The CDR3 spans 14 residues. DNA of the CDR3: TGTGCCAGCAGTTACTCGAGGGTATACAATGAGCAGTTCTTC. This gives the protein CASSYSRVYNEQFF.

The rearrangement uses TRBV13 and TRBJ2-7, with a possible D match to TRBD1 (5 bases). The CDR3 is made up of 13 amino acids. The ends were cut back, 1 base at V and 7 bases at J, with 11 bases in the middle. Germline assignment: CDR1 PRHDT and CDR2 FYEKMQ (reference sequence). Here the CDR3 reads CASSLEAGKEQYF. The CDR3, as DNA: TGTGCCAGCAGCTTAGAGGCAGGGAAGGAGCAGTACTTC. Combining the CDR3 with reference TRBV13 and TRBJ2-7 gives the whole variable domain AAGVIQSPRHLIKEKRETATLKCYPIPRHDTVYWYQQGPGQDPQFLISFYEKMQSDKGSIPDRFSAQQFSDYHSELNMSSLELGDSALYFCASSLEAGKEQYFGPGTRLTVT.

J is TRBJ2-1 and V is TRBV19; perhaps TRBD1 as D (5 bases). Germline values: CDR1 LNHDA, CDR2 SQIVND (reference sequence). V was pared by 4 bases and J by 2 bases, with 9 bases between. The CDR3 totals 14 residues. CDR3 sequence: CASSRLTAYNEQFF. For the CDR3, the DNA is TGTGCCAGTAGTAGACTGACAGCCTACAATGAGCAGTTCTTC. Full variable domain (missing parts from reference TRBV19 and TRBJ2-1): DGGITQSPKYLFRKEGQNVTLSCEQNLNHDAMYWYRQDPGQGLRLIYYSQIVNDFQKGDIAEGYSVSREKKESFPLTVTSAQKNPTAFYLCASSRLTAYNEQFFGPGTRLTVL.

This chain joins TRBV7-2 and TRBJ2-1; the D gene is possibly TRBD1 (5 bases). This CDR3 is 16 amino acids long. Germline CDR1 is SGHTA and CDR2 is FQGNSA. Trimming took off 2 bases at V and 10 bases at J, with 21 bases between the two ends. CDR3 region: CASSLTPVLRPGEQFF. The CDR3 DNA reads TGTGCCAGCAGCTTAACCCCCGTACTTCGGCCAGGGGAGCAGTTCTTC.

The chain couples TRBV6-1 to TRBJ2-1, with a possible D match to TRBD1 (5 bases). The CDR3 has 12 amino acids. V was cut by 5 bases and J by 10 bases, with 12 bases left in between. Germline lookup yields CDR1 MNHNS and CDR2 SASEGT. The CDR3 protein is CASSFQGGEQFF. The DNA for the CDR3 is TGTGCCAGCAGTTTCCAGGGTGGGGAGCAGTTCTTC.

The chain recombines TRBV28 with TRBJ2-7; a possible D gene is TRBD1 (8 bases). This CDR3 region has 15 residues. The germline V gene has CDR1 MDHEN and CDR2 SYDVKM. V lost 5 bases, J lost 10 bases, and 24 bases lay in between. The CDR3 protein is CASSSGTNPGQVQYF. CDR3 nucleotide sequence: TGTGCCAGCAGTAGCGGGACAAACCCGGGACAGGTACAGTACTTC.

The rearrangement links TRBV10-1 to TRBJ1-1; 8 positions match TRBD1. Germline CDR1 and CDR2: WNHNN and SYGVQD (reference sequence). The CDR3 is made up of 15 amino acids. With V trimmed by 3 bases and J by 2 bases, 5 bases remained unmatched. The CDR3 DNA sequence: TGCGCCAGCAGTGATACCAGGGGGCGAAACACTGAAGCTTTCTTT. It encodes CASSDTRGRNTEAFF.

CDR3 coding DNA: TGTGCCAGTATGCGGACAGGGTACACTGAAGCTTTCTTT. It translates to CASMRTGYTEAFF. This rearrangement joins TRBV19 to TRBJ1-1; TRBD1 matches at 8 bases. The ends lost 7 bases at V and 3 bases at J; junction bases unmatched: 4. This CDR3 is built from 13 residues. In germline, CDR1 is LNHDA, CDR2 SQIVND (reference sequence).

V and J are TRBV11-2 and TRBJ2-7, with TRBD1 as a possible D gene (5 bases). Trimming removed 5 bases at V and 2 bases at J, with 10 bases between. Germline V lookup: CDR1 SGHAT, CDR2 FQNNGV. This CDR3 has 13 amino acids. CDR3 in DNA: TGTGCCAGCAGCGGCGACAGAACCTACGAGCAGTACTTC. This sequence encodes CASSGDRTYEQYF.

In this sample, this clone turned up a few times. This sample also contains other DNA sequences that code for the same CDR3. The chain has TRBV10-3 and TRBJ1-2; 7 nucleotides align to TRBD1. The CDR3 totals 12 residues. Germline-derived CDR1 and CDR2 are ENHRY and SYGVKD. J lost 2 bases, V lost 9 bases, and 3 bases had no gene match. The CDR3 nucleotides read TGTGCCATTAACAGGGGAAACTATGGCTACACCTTC. Translation: CAINRGNYGYTF.

This clone showed up just once. This chain connects TRBV7-9 to TRBJ2-7; D not certain. V dropped 5 bases and J dropped 1 base, with 12 bases sitting between them. Germline V gene data show CDR1 as SEHNR and CDR2 as FQNEAQ (reference sequence). The CDR3 runs to 14 residues. The CDR3 sequence: CASSPESLSYEQYF. The CDR3 DNA is TGTGCCAGCAGCCCCGAGAGCCTATCCTACGAGCAGTACTTC.